This is a list of T cell receptor beta chains from one sample in a study of OX40 agonist ivuxolimab in advanced cancers. Produced via immunoSEQ multiplex PCR; TCRdb's table is partial and in-frame only. The table includes 65,000 to 75,000 clones, approximately 81% detected once. Specimen: CD4+ or CD8+ T cells sorted from blood, collected in a trial of the OX40 agonist ivuxolimab. These receptors originate from an adult with an advanced solid tumor such as melanoma, head and neck, liver or kidney cancer. Both conserved end residues are part of each CDR3. The order of the fields is J gene, D gene, clone size, V gene, CDR3 DNA, CDR3 protein. D genes are given only for firm matches. Clone size is not always given. Where it is, it says once, few, many or a class for expanded clones.

j_call: TRBJ1-3; d_call: .; clone_size: .; v_call: TRBV2; cdr3_nt: TGTGCCAGCAATAGGGGGACGTCTGACGGAAACACCATATATTTT; cdr3_aa: CASNRGTSDGNTIYF
j_call: TRBJ1-1; d_call: .; clone_size: once; v_call: TRBV7-2; cdr3_nt: TGTGCCAGCAGCGGGAACACAGGTGAAACTGAAGCTTTCTTT; cdr3_aa: CASSGNTGETEAFF
j_call: TRBJ2-7; d_call: .; clone_size: .; v_call: TRBV7-5; cdr3_nt: TGTGCCAGAAGCCCAGAGACAGGCGGCTACGAGCAGTACTTC; cdr3_aa: CARSPETGGYEQYF
j_call: TRBJ1-2; d_call: .; clone_size: .; v_call: TRBV30; cdr3_nt: TGTGCCTGGAGTAATAGAGGGGGAATTGATGGCTACACCTTC; cdr3_aa: CAWSNRGGIDGYTF
j_call: TRBJ2-2; d_call: TRBD1; clone_size: .; v_call: TRBV5-5; cdr3_nt: TGTGCCAGCAGCTTGGCGGGGACAGCGAACACCGGGGAGCTGTTTTTT; cdr3_aa: CASSLAGTANTGELFF
j_call: TRBJ1-1; d_call: .; clone_size: .; v_call: TRBV7-2; cdr3_nt: TGTGCCAGCAGCCCGAATCGGGACAACCATGAAGCTTTCTTT; cdr3_aa: CASSPNRDNHEAFF
j_call: TRBJ2-3; d_call: .; clone_size: .; v_call: TRBV1; cdr3_nt: TGCACCAGCAGCCACCCGGAGCGGGAGGATTACACAGATACGCAGTATTTT; cdr3_aa: CTSSHPEREDYTDTQYF
j_call: TRBJ1-2; d_call: .; clone_size: .; v_call: TRBV2; cdr3_nt: TGTGCCAGCAGTGGCCCCGCTCCATCGGGCTACACCTTC; cdr3_aa: CASSGPAPSGYTF
j_call: TRBJ2-6; d_call: .; clone_size: .; v_call: TRBV5-6; cdr3_nt: TGTGCCAGCAGCCCGGGGTGGGCCAACGTCCTGACTTTC; cdr3_aa: CASSPGWANVLTF
j_call: TRBJ1-4; d_call: .; clone_size: .; v_call: TRBV9; cdr3_nt: TGTGCCAGCAGCGCCAAAAGTGGGCAACGTGAAAAACTGTTTTTT; cdr3_aa: CASSAKSGQREKLFF
j_call: TRBJ2-1; d_call: .; clone_size: .; v_call: TRBV20-1; cdr3_nt: TGCAGTGCTACGGCGGGCAATGAGCAGTTCTTC; cdr3_aa: CSATAGNEQFF
j_call: TRBJ2-2; d_call: .; clone_size: .; v_call: TRBV4-1; cdr3_nt: TGCGCCAGCAGCCAAAGCGGGACAAACACCGGGGAGCTGTTTTTT; cdr3_aa: CASSQSGTNTGELFF
j_call: TRBJ2-3; d_call: .; clone_size: .; v_call: TRBV12-5; cdr3_nt: TGTGCTAGTGGAGTCCCAAACACAGATACGCAGTATTTT; cdr3_aa: CASGVPNTDTQYF
j_call: TRBJ2-1; d_call: .; clone_size: .; v_call: TRBV5-4; cdr3_nt: TGTGCCAGCAGCGTGTTCGGCTCCTACAATGAGCAGTTCTTC; cdr3_aa: CASSVFGSYNEQFF
j_call: TRBJ1-1; d_call: .; clone_size: .; v_call: TRBV6-6; cdr3_nt: .; cdr3_aa: CASILGVFRNTEAFF
j_call: TRBJ2-1; d_call: .; clone_size: .; v_call: TRBV7-3; cdr3_nt: TGTGCCAGCAGCCCCCGGGCAGGCCCGTTACAGGACTTGGGACACAATGAGCAGTTCTTC; cdr3_aa: CASSPRAGPLQDLGHNEQFF
j_call: TRBJ2-1; d_call: .; clone_size: .; v_call: TRBV19; cdr3_nt: TGTGCCAGTAGTAAGGGGTCAAACAATGAGCAGTTCTTC; cdr3_aa: CASSKGSNNEQFF
j_call: TRBJ1-2; d_call: .; clone_size: .; v_call: TRBV11-2; cdr3_nt: TGTGCCAGCAGCTTATCCGCGGGAAACTATGGCTACACCTTC; cdr3_aa: CASSLSAGNYGYTF
j_call: TRBJ1-4; d_call: .; clone_size: .; v_call: TRBV7-2; cdr3_nt: TGTGCCAGCAGCTGGGAAGGGGTATTTAATGAAAAACTGTTTTTT; cdr3_aa: CASSWEGVFNEKLFF
j_call: TRBJ2-1; d_call: .; clone_size: .; v_call: TRBV11-3; cdr3_nt: TGTGCCAGCAGCTTAGGAGGGGGGTCCTACAATGAGCAGTTCTTC; cdr3_aa: CASSLGGGSYNEQFF
j_call: TRBJ2-2; d_call: TRBD2; clone_size: .; v_call: TRBV5-1; cdr3_nt: TGCGCCAGCAGCGTTATCTGGACTAGCGGGGGCGGCGGGGAGCTGTTTTTT; cdr3_aa: CASSVIWTSGGGGELFF
j_call: TRBJ2-7; d_call: TRBD1; clone_size: few; v_call: TRBV28; cdr3_nt: TGTGCCAGCAGAGGGACAGGGGGCAACCCTGAGCAGTACTTC; cdr3_aa: CASRGTGGNPEQYF
j_call: TRBJ1-1; d_call: .; clone_size: .; v_call: TRBV19; cdr3_nt: TGTGCCAGTAGTATTGGGGACAAGCTGAACACTGAAGCTTTCTTT; cdr3_aa: CASSIGDKLNTEAFF
j_call: TRBJ2-5; d_call: TRBD2; clone_size: few; v_call: TRBV28; cdr3_nt: TGTGCCAGCAGTTCCCACATCAGGGAGGGTAGGGAGACCCAGTACTTC; cdr3_aa: CASSSHIREGRETQYF
j_call: TRBJ1-4; d_call: .; clone_size: .; v_call: TRBV2; cdr3_nt: TGTGCCAGCAGTGAAGGTTACCAGAGGACAAATGAAAAACTGTTTTTT; cdr3_aa: CASSEGYQRTNEKLFF
j_call: TRBJ2-3; d_call: .; clone_size: .; v_call: TRBV18; cdr3_nt: TGTGCCAGCTCACAGGGCCCAGATACGCAGTATTTT; cdr3_aa: CASSQGPDTQYF
j_call: TRBJ1-3; d_call: .; clone_size: .; v_call: TRBV5-1; cdr3_nt: TGCGCCAGCAGCGAAGATTGGACCTCTGGAAACACCATATATTTT; cdr3_aa: CASSEDWTSGNTIYF
j_call: TRBJ1-1; d_call: .; clone_size: few; v_call: TRBV28; cdr3_nt: TGTGCCAGCAGTCGGGCCCCCGAGACTGAAGCTTTCTTT; cdr3_aa: CASSRAPETEAFF
j_call: TRBJ2-1; d_call: .; clone_size: .; v_call: TRBV2; cdr3_nt: TGTGCCAGCAGTGCTTGGGACCCGAGCTCCTACAATGAGCAGTTCTTC; cdr3_aa: CASSAWDPSSYNEQFF
j_call: TRBJ2-2; d_call: TRBD1; clone_size: few; v_call: TRBV6-6; cdr3_nt: TGTGCCGGTTACAGGGGGCACACCGGGGAGCTGTTTTTT; cdr3_aa: CAGYRGHTGELFF
j_call: TRBJ2-7; d_call: .; clone_size: .; v_call: TRBV5-6; cdr3_nt: TGTGCCAGCAGCTTGGGCGGTTTCTCCTACGAGCAGTACTTC; cdr3_aa: CASSLGGFSYEQYF
j_call: TRBJ1-3; d_call: .; clone_size: .; v_call: TRBV11-2; cdr3_nt: TGTGCCAGCAGCTTTCCAGGGGGAAACACCATATATTTT; cdr3_aa: CASSFPGGNTIYF
j_call: TRBJ2-3; d_call: .; clone_size: .; v_call: TRBV28; cdr3_nt: TGTGCGGGGCAGGGAAGCACAGATACGCAGTATTTT; cdr3_aa: CAGQGSTDTQYF
j_call: TRBJ2-2; d_call: .; clone_size: once; v_call: TRBV4-2; cdr3_nt: TGTGCCAGCAGCCGATACGGGGGCCCGGAGCTGTTTTTT; cdr3_aa: CASSRYGGPELFF
j_call: TRBJ2-7; d_call: .; clone_size: .; v_call: TRBV4-1; cdr3_nt: TGCGCCAGCAGCGGCCTAACGCTCTCCTACGAGCAGTACTTC; cdr3_aa: CASSGLTLSYEQYF
j_call: TRBJ1-1; d_call: .; clone_size: .; v_call: TRBV19; cdr3_nt: TGTGCCAGTAGCGGGGCTCTGAACACTGAAGCTTTCTTT; cdr3_aa: CASSGALNTEAFF
j_call: TRBJ2-5; d_call: .; clone_size: .; v_call: TRBV7-9; cdr3_nt: TGTGCCAGCACCTCTTACCCGGCAGGACAAGAGACCCAGTACTTC; cdr3_aa: CASTSYPAGQETQYF
j_call: TRBJ2-7; d_call: .; clone_size: .; v_call: TRBV7-2; cdr3_nt: TGTGCCAGCAGCCCGGACAGAACCAAACCCTACGAGCAGTACTTC; cdr3_aa: CASSPDRTKPYEQYF
j_call: TRBJ2-1; d_call: .; clone_size: few; v_call: TRBV5-6; cdr3_nt: TGTGCCAACAAGACACCGACGAATGAGCAGTTCTTC; cdr3_aa: CANKTPTNEQFF
j_call: TRBJ2-3; d_call: TRBD2; clone_size: .; v_call: TRBV5-1; cdr3_nt: TGCGCCAGCAGCTTGGGACTAGCGGGAGGGCCAGATACGCAGTATTTT; cdr3_aa: CASSLGLAGGPDTQYF
j_call: TRBJ2-3; d_call: TRBD2; clone_size: .; v_call: TRBV5-4; cdr3_nt: TGTGCCAGCAGCTTGGGGGGACTAGCGGGCACAGATACGCAGTATTTT; cdr3_aa: CASSLGGLAGTDTQYF